The clone carrying this T cell receptor (beta chain) came up once. Germline V lookup: CDR1 MDHEN, CDR2 SYDVKM. This CDR3 has 15 residues. V lost 4 bases, J lost 4 bases, and 5 bases stayed unmatched. This sample was taken from a study of cytomegalovirus exposure and HLA in healthy donors. This PCR relied on a set of 60 Vbeta primers and 13 Jbeta primers. Here immunoSEQ multiplex PCR was the method, and the copy in TCRdb shows in-frame clones only, minus some. The sample has under 300,000 clones; around 90% are singletons. Sequencing was done on a sample of PBMCs. The rearrangement joins TRBV28 to TRBJ2-3, with 10 bases lining up with TRBD1. The receptor's source is a girl aged 2-10 years in good health and CMV-seronegative. The CDR3 loop reads CASSSTGTGADTQYF. The CDR3 bases are TGTGCCAGCAGTTCGACCGGGACAGGGGCAGATACGCAGTATTTT.